This T cell receptor (beta chain) originates from a study of a mutant IDH1 vaccine in newly diagnosed glioma. CDR1 is SEHNR and CDR2 is FQNEAQ in the germline V gene (reference sequence). This CDR3 has 16 amino acids. J lost 13 bases, V lost 5 bases, and 14 bases had no gene match. As for time point: week 23, last vaccination. Each dose delivered 300 ug of mutant IDH1 20-mer peptide subcutaneously with imiquimod. Worth noting for this clone: Its antigen is unknown.

This table comes from immunoSEQ multiplex PCR, and its TCRdb copy is limited to in-frame clones, with some not included. Altogether around 40,000 clones are present, less than 85% being singletons, with the ten largest covering 2% to 2.5%. Sequencing used PBMCs, obtained from a glioma patient whose treatment included an IDH1 peptide vaccine. V gene TRBV7-9 combines with J gene TRBJ1-6; 10 nucleotides match TRBD1. This clonotype was sampled from a woman under 30 with glioma. Some clones in this sample may be carry-over from other donors' samples. The CDR3 DNA sequence: TGTGCCAGCAGCCCCCGGGACAGGGGCCCCTTATCGCCCCTCCACTTT. Protein sequence: CASSPRDRGPLSPLHF.